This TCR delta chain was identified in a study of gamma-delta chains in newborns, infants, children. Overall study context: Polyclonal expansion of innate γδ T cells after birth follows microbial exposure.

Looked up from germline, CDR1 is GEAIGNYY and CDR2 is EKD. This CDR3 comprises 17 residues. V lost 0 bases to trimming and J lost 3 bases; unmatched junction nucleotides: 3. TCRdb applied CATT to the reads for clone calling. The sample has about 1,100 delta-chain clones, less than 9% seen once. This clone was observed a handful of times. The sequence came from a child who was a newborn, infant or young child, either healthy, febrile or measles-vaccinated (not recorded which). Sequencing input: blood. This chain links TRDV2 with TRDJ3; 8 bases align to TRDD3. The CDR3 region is CACDTAGGGWDTRQMFF. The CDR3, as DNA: TGTGCCTGTGACACCGCTGGGGGAGGCTGGGACACCCGACAGATGTTTTTC.